The following is a TCR beta chain sequence with its context. The data are from a study of blood T cell repertoires in COVID-19. The overall study: The analysed material was cDNA or gDNA that came from T cells, B-cell-depleted T cells, or PBMCs.

This CDR3 has 13 residues. With 1 base removed from V and 8 bases from J, the gap between germline ends came to 14 bases. Germline CDR1 reads GTSNPN; CDR2 reads SVGIG (reference sequence). Measured with immunoSEQ multiplex PCR; TCRdb has only the in-frame clones, and not every one. The sample lists about 21,000 clones, about four fifths occurring once. Sequencing used peripheral blood. The genes are TRBV30 and TRBJ1-2; possibly TRBD1 for D (6 bases). The origin of this receptor is a human donor in a cohort sampled during active COVID-19. The CDR3 region is CAWSATGLLGYTF. CDR3 DNA sequence: TGTGCCTGGAGTGCTACAGGGCTTTTGGGCTACACCTTC.